This T cell receptor (beta chain) came from a study of shared clonotypes between healthy human individuals. About the study: The study enrolled a couple of women and a few men aged 18 to 49.

Here immunoSEQ multiplex PCR was the method, and the copy in TCRdb shows in-frame clones only, minus some. Of 2,500,000 or so clones in the sample, approximately 92% were seen once. The TCR comes from a man between 18 and 35 years old in good health. Sequences were obtained from naive CD4+ T cells sorted from blood. Subset: CD45RA+ positively selected.

In DNA, the CDR3 is TGCGCCAGCAGTCAATCGGGCAGGGAAGAGACCCAGTACTTC. Its translation is CASSQSGREETQYF. The V call is TRBV23-1, the J call TRBJ2-5; tentative D call: TRBD1 (5 bases). TRBV23-1 is an open reading frame, and its role is uncertain. The CDR3 contains 14 residues. Trimming removed 0 bases at V and 3 bases at J, with 8 bases between.